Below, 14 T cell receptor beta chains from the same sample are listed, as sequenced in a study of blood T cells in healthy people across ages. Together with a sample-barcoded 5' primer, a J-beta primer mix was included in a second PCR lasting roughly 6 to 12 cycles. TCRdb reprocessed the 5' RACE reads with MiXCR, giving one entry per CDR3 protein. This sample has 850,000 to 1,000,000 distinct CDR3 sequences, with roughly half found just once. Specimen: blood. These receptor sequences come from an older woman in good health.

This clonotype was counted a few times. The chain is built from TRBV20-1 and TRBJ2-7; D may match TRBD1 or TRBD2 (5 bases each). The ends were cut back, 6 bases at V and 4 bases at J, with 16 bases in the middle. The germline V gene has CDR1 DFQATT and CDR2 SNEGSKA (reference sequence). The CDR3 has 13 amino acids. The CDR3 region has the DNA TGCAGTGCCGCCGGGACCAAGCAATACGAGCAGTACTTC. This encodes CSAAGTKQYEQYF.

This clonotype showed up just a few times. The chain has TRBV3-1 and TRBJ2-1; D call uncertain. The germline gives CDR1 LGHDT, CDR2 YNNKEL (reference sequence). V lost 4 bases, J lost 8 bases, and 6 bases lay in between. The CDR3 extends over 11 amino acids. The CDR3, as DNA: TGTGCCAGCAGCCTCCGTTATGAGCAGTTCTTC. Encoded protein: CASSLRYEQFF.

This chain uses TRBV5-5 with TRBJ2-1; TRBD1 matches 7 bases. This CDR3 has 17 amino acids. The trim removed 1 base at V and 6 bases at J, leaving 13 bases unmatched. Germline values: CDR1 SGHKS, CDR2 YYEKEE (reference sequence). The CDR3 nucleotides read TGTGCCAGCAGCTTGAACCCGGGGACAGCCGGAGCCAATGAGCAGTTCTTC. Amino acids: CASSLNPGTAGANEQFF.

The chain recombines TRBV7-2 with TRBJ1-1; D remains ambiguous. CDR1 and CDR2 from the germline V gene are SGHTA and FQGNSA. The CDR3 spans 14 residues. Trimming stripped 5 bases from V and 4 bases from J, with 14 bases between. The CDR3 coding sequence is TGTGCCAGCAGCCCAACCGCAGGTGGCACTGAAGCTTTCTTT. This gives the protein CASSPTAGGTEAFF.

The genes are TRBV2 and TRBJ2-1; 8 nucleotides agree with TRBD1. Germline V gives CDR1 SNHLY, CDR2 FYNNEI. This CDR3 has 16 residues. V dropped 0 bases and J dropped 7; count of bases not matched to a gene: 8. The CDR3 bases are TGTGCCAGCAGTGAAGCCGGCGCCCGACAGGGGAATGAGCAGTTCTTC. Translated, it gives CASSEAGARQGNEQFF.

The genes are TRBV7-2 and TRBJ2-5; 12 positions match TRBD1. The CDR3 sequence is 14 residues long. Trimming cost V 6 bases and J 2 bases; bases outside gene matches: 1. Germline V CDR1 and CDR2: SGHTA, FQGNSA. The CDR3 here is CASRGQGAQETQYF. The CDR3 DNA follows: TGTGCCAGCAGGGGACAGGGGGCTCAAGAGACCCAGTACTTC. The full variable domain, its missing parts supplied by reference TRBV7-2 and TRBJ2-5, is GAGVSQSPSNKVTEKGKDVELRCDPISGHTALYWYRQSLGQGLEFLIYFQGNSAPDKSGLPSDRFSAERTGGSVSTLTIQRTQQEDSAVYLCASRGQGAQETQYFGPGTRLLVL.

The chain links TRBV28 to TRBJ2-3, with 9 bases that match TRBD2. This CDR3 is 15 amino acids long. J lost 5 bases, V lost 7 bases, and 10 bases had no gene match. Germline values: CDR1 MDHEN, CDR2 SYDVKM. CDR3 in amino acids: CASTLPGLALDTQYF. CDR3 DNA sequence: TGTGCCAGCACCCTACCCGGACTAGCGTTAGATACGCAGTATTTT.

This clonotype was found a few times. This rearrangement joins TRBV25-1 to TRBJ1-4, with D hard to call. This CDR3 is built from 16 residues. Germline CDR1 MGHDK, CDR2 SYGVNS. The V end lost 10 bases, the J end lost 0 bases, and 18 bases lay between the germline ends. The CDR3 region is CATTSPEDATNEKLFF. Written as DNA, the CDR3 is TGTGCCACCACGTCCCCGGAGGACGCAACTAATGAAAAACTGTTTTTT.

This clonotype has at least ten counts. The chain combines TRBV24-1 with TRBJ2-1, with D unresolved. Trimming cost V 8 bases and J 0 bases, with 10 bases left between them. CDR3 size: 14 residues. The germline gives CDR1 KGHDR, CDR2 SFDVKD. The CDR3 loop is CATMASSSYNEQFF. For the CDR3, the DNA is TGTGCCACCATGGCCTCGAGCTCCTACAATGAGCAGTTCTTC.

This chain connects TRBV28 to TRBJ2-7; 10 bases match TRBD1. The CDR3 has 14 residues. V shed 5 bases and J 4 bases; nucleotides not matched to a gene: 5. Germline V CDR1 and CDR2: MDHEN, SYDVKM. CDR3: CASSETGGAYEQYF. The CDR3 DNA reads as TGTGCCAGCAGTGAGACAGGGGGCGCGTACGAGCAGTACTTC.

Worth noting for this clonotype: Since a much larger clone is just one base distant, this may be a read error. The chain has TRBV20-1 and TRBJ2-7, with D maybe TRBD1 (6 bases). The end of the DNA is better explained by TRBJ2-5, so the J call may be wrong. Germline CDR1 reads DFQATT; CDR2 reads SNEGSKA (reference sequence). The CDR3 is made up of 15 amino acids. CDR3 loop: CSVQRGAGVRETQYF. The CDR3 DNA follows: TGCAGTGTCCAAAGGGGTGCAGGGGTTCGGGAGACCCAGTACTTC.

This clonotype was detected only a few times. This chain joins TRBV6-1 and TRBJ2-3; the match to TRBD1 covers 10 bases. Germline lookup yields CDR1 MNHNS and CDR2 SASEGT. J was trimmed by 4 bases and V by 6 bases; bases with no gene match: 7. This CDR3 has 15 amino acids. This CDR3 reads CASSSRDRGADTQYF. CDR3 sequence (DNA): TGTGCCAGCAGCTCCCGGGACAGGGGTGCAGATACGCAGTATTTT.

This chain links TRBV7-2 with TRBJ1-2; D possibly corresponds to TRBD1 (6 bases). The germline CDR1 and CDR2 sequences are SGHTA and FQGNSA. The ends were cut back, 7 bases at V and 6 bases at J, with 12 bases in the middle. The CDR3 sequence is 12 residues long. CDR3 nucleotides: TGTGCCAGCATCGAGGGGGTTCATGGCTACACCTTC. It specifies CASIEGVHGYTF. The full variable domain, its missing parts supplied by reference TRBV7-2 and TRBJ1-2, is GAGVSQSPSNKVTEKGKDVELRCDPISGHTALYWYRQSLGQGLEFLIYFQGNSAPDKSGLPSDRFSAERTGGSVSTLTIQRTQQEDSAVYLCASIEGVHGYTFGSGTRLTVV.

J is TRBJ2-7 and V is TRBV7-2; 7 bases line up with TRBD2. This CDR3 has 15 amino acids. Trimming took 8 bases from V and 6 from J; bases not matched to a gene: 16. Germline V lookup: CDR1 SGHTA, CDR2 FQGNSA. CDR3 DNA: TGTGCCAGCGGCCCCTCCCGGACTAGTAGGCGCGAGCAGTACTTC. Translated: CASGPSRTSRREQYF.